This TCR beta chain was observed in a study of radiotherapy plus CTLA-4 blockade in lung cancer. In the case of this clone: Antigen unknown.

Participants had chemo-refractory metastatic non-small-cell lung cancer and were treated with focal radiation plus ipilimumab CTLA-4 blockade. Sequenced by immunoSEQ multiplex PCR; TCRdb stores in-frame clones only, minus some. The sample yields roughly 73,000 clones, around nine tenths seen once. Findings and caveats of the study: Blood-borne expansion of tumor-derived TCR clones followed radiotherapy plus ipilimumab. Dynamics of early blood T cell clones, together with interferon-beta, were reportedly the best predictors of response.

The sample was peripheral blood, taken from a patient treated with radiotherapy plus ipilimumab. The TCR originated in a human donor with non-small cell lung cancer that progressed on radiotherapy plus ipilimumab.

The CDR3 nucleotides read TGTGCCAGCTCGTCGGGACAGGGGCACTACAATGAGCAGTTCTTC. Amino acids: CASSSGQGHYNEQFF. The chain employs TRBV18 and TRBJ2-1; 10 nucleotides line up with TRBD1. There are 15 residues in the CDR3. The junction had 5 bases not matched to a gene; V was cut back by 6 bases and J by 3 bases. In germline, CDR1 is KGHSH, CDR2 LQKENI.